Below are 16 T cell receptor beta chains sequenced from a single sample in a study of technical replicates of blood from a few donors. Using immunoSEQ multiplex PCR, the repertoire was profiled, and TCRdb retains in-frame clones only, with some absent. The table includes about 63,000 clones, about 87% detected once. Material for sequencing was PBMCs. The receptors originated from a human donor in good health. Some clones in this sample may be carry-over from other donors' samples.

The J gene is TRBJ2-2, the V gene TRBV30, with a weak D call TRBD1 (6 bases). This CDR3 comprises 16 residues. Germline V lookup: CDR1 GTSNPN, CDR2 SVGIG (reference sequence). V lost 2 bases, J lost 6 bases, and 19 bases lay in between. The CDR3 DNA follows: TGTGCCTGGAGTAGGATCCAGGGGTCTTACGCCGGGGAGCTGTTTTTT. Translating gives CAWSRIQGSYAGELFF. Supplemented by reference TRBV30 and TRBJ2-2, the full variable domain reads SQTIHQWPATLVQPVGSPLSLECTVEGTSNPNLYWYRQAAGRGLQLLFYSVGIGQISSEVPQNLSASRPQDRQFILSSKKLLLSDSGFYLCAWSRIQGSYAGELFFGEGSRLTVL.

V gene TRBV9 combines with J gene TRBJ2-3; maybe TRBD2 (6 bases). The CDR3 has 15 amino acids. Trimming pared 1 base from V and 4 bases from J, leaving 13 bases between. From germline, CDR1 is SGDLS and CDR2 YYNGEE. CDR3 in DNA: TGTGCCAGCAGCGTAAGGGCGGGGTTCGCAGATACGCAGTATTTT. This translates into CASSVRAGFADTQYF. The variable domain in full, with the rest retrieved from reference TRBV9 and TRBJ2-3, is DSGVTQTPKHLITATGQRVTLRCSPRSGDLSVYWYQQSLDQGLQFLIQYYNGEERAKGNILERFSAQQFPDLHSELNLSSLELGDSALYFCASSVRAGFADTQYFGPGTRLTVL.

V is TRBV9 and J is TRBJ2-1; D unresolved. CDR1 is SGDLS, CDR2 YYNGEE, per germline. Trimming shortened V by 2 bases and J by 0 bases, and 9 bases separated the two germline ends. The CDR3 extends over 15 amino acids. CDR3 bases: TGTGCCAGCAGCGTGGGCGCGAGCTCCTACAATGAGCAGTTCTTC. Translation gives CASSVGASSYNEQFF. Together with reference TRBV9 and TRBJ2-1, the CDR3 gives the full variable domain: DSGVTQTPKHLITATGQRVTLRCSPRSGDLSVYWYQQSLDQGLQFLIQYYNGEERAKGNILERFSAQQFPDLHSELNLSSLELGDSALYFCASSVGASSYNEQFFGPGTRLTVL.

The rearrangement uses TRBV19 and TRBJ1-2; D is uncertain. Per germline, CDR1 LNHDA and CDR2 SQIVND (reference sequence). With 5 bases removed from V and 5 bases from J, the gap between germline ends came to 9 bases. The CDR3 sequence is 12 residues long. CDR3 nucleotide sequence: TGTGCCAGTAGTCCGACGGAGTATGGCTACACCTTC. It specifies CASSPTEYGYTF.

This sequence joins TRBV5-4 and TRBJ2-2; weak D call: TRBD2 (5 bases). The CDR3 length is 13 residues. V lost 4 bases, J lost 6 bases, and 10 bases lay in between. Germline lookup yields CDR1 SGHNT and CDR2 YYREEE (reference sequence). CDR3 in amino acids: CASSPRGSGELFF. The DNA for the CDR3 is TGTGCCAGCAGCCCTCGCGGGTCCGGGGAGCTGTTTTTT.

The chain uses TRBV2 and TRBJ1-6, with D possibly TRBD1 on 5 matching bases. Germline-derived CDR1 and CDR2 are SNHLY and FYNNEI. Trimming pared 5 bases from V and 9 bases from J, leaving 17 bases between. This CDR3 spans 15 amino acids. The CDR3: CASSLVTAFRSPLHF. The DNA of the CDR3 is TGTGCCAGCAGTTTGGTGACAGCTTTTCGTTCACCCCTCCACTTT.

The chain has TRBV7-8 and TRBJ2-1; 9 bases are shared with TRBD2. CDR1 SGHVS and CDR2 FQNEAQ come from the germline V gene. Germline trimming cut 8 bases from V and 6 bases from J; bases unmatched to any gene: 8. The CDR3 loop spans 14 amino acids. The CDR3 sequence is CASGVLAGSNEQFF. DNA of the CDR3: TGTGCCAGCGGTGTCCTAGCGGGAAGCAATGAGCAGTTCTTC.

This clone has only one observation. Here the CDR3 DNA reads TGTGCCAGCAGTTCCGGACAGCCCAATCAGCCCCAGCATTTT. Its protein product is CASSSGQPNQPQHF. This rearrangement joins TRBV5-8 to TRBJ1-5, with a possible D match to TRBD1 (6 bases). The CDR3 length is 14 residues. The germline V gene has CDR1 SGHTS and CDR2 YDEGEE. Trimming took off 5 bases at V and 3 bases at J, with 12 bases between the two ends.

The V gene is TRBV4-3, the J gene TRBJ1-6; 7 bases agree with TRBD1. With 0 bases clipped from V and 10 bases from J, the junction kept 3 bases outside the gene matches. The CDR3 runs 14 residues. Germline V gene sequence: CDR1 LGHNA, CDR2 YSLEER. The CDR3 DNA is TGCGCCAGCAGCCAAGAACAGGGGTGGTCACCCCTCCACTTT. The encoded protein is CASSQEQGWSPLHF.

This clone showed up just once. The chain joins TRBV28 to TRBJ1-3; D not certain. The CDR3 has 14 amino acids. The ends were cut back, 3 bases at V and 4 bases at J, with 10 bases in the middle. Germline-derived CDR1 and CDR2 are MDHEN and SYDVKM. CDR3 DNA: TGTGCCAGCAGTTTTGATACACAAGGAAACACCATATATTTT. Translated: CASSFDTQGNTIYF.

V and J are TRBV5-5 and TRBJ2-1; D call uncertain. The V gene lost 0 bases and the J gene lost 2 bases, with 3 bases spanning the gap. This CDR3 is 13 amino acids long. Looked up from germline, CDR1 is SGHKS and CDR2 is YYEKEE (reference sequence). In nucleotides, the CDR3 is TGTGCCAGCAGCTTGGTCACCTACAATGAGCAGTTCTTC. This gives the protein CASSLVTYNEQFF.

The chain carries TRBV2 and TRBJ1-2; 7 positions match TRBD1. Germline loops: CDR1 SNHLY, CDR2 FYNNEI. V shed 5 bases, J shed 7 bases, and the junction held 13 bases outside the gene matches. CDR3 length: 15 residues. CDR3 protein: CASSNNLRQGSGYTF. CDR3 DNA: TGTGCCAGCAGTAATAATCTTAGACAGGGCAGTGGCTACACCTTC.

The V and J genes are TRBV5-4 and TRBJ1-3; maybe TRBD1 (6 bases). CDR1 and CDR2 from the germline V gene are SGHNT and YYREEE (reference sequence). The V and J ends lost 4 bases and 1 base respectively, with 12 bases between them. The CDR3 is made up of 15 amino acids. The CDR3 sequence: CASSRNRASGNTIYF. The CDR3 nucleotides are TGTGCCAGCAGCCGAAACAGGGCTTCTGGAAACACCATATATTTT.

J is TRBJ1-2 and V is TRBV6-5; D is possibly TRBD1 (5 bases). Trimming pared 8 bases from V and 11 bases from J, leaving 21 bases between. The CDR3 length is 13 residues. Germline-derived CDR1 and CDR2 are MNHEY and SVGAGI. The CDR3 here is CASQGSGSGSYTF. Written as DNA, the CDR3 is TGTGCCAGCCAAGGTTCAGGGTCTGGTAGTTACACCTTC.

This chain connects TRBV4-3 to TRBJ2-5; 10 positions agree with TRBD2. CDR1 LGHNA and CDR2 YSLEER come from the germline V gene. With 1 base clipped from V and 2 bases from J, the junction kept 7 bases outside the gene matches. The CDR3 is 17 residues long. DNA for the CDR3: TGCGCCAGCAGCCAAGGTCCTAGCGGGGGAGGTCAAGAGACCCAGTACTTC. Protein product: CASSQGPSGGGQETQYF.

This sequence joins TRBV19 and TRBJ1-1, with 8 nucleotides matching TRBD1. The CDR3 is made up of 12 amino acids. V trimming: 6 bases; J trimming: 11 bases; junction bases outside the gene matches: 8. Germline CDR1 and CDR2: LNHDA and SQIVND (reference sequence). The CDR3 DNA is TGTGCCAGTAGCAGCCCGAGGACAGGGGCTTTCTTT. Translated, it gives CASSSPRTGAFF.